These 6 T cell receptor beta chains originate from one sample sequenced in a study of T cells in Graves' hyperthyroidism and ophthalmopathy. RNA transcripts gave rise to amplified TCR beta CDR3 regions. TCR CDR3 underwent first-round RT-PCR with the HTBI primer set. One entry per CDR3 protein results from TCRdb running MiXCR on the multiplex PCR reads. The repertoire has hundreds of thousands of distinct CDR3 sequences, less than 20% of them found once; the top ten carry 12% to 15%. Input material: blood. Source of these receptors: a woman younger than 35 with Graves' hyperthyroidism.

J is TRBJ2-6 and V is TRBV25-1; 7 bases map to TRBD1. Germline loops: CDR1 MGHDK, CDR2 SYGVNS. The V and J ends lost 8 bases and 4 bases, in that order; junction bases with no gene match: 14. The CDR3 is 17 amino acids. CDR3 in amino acids: CASSAGGSYPGANVLTF. The CDR3 DNA sequence: TGTGCCAGCTCAGCAGGGGGTTCTTATCCAGGGGCCAACGTCCTGACTTTC.

This clonotype was detected only a few times. The chain couples TRBV15 to TRBJ1-3; D remains unclear. Germline-derived CDR1 and CDR2 are LNHNV and YYDKDF (reference sequence). Trimming removed 1 base from V and 9 bases from J, with 19 bases in between. CDR3 length equals 16 residues. In DNA, the CDR3 is TGTGCCACCAGCAGAGTTCCCGTCCACTCGGGTGGCACCATATATTTT. Translated: CATSRVPVHSGGTIYF.

In its sample, this clonotype was seen many times. The genes are TRBV6-2 or TRBV6-3 and TRBJ2-7; 7 nucleotides agree with TRBD2. The ends lost 3 bases at V and 1 base at J; junction bases unmatched: 6. Germline CDR1 reads MNHEY; CDR2 reads SVGEGT. This CDR3 contains 15 residues. CDR3 in DNA: TGTGCCAGCAGTTATGGTTCTAGCGGATCCTACGAGCAGTACTTC. Protein product: CASSYGSSGSYEQYF.

This clonotype was found many times. V is TRBV20-1 and J is TRBJ2-7; 7 bases line up with TRBD2. Germline V CDR1 and CDR2: DFQATT, SNEGSKA (reference sequence). The trim removed 3 bases at V and 4 bases at J, leaving 9 bases unmatched. The CDR3 loop spans 14 amino acids. CDR3 DNA sequence: TGCAGTGCTAGGCGAGACGCGGGAGTTTACGAGCAGTACTTC. Its protein product is CSARRDAGVYEQYF.

This clonotype was counted ten times or more. The J gene is TRBJ1-1, the V gene TRBV6-2 or TRBV6-3, with D possibly matching TRBD1 (5 bases). The CDR3 totals 14 residues. Trimming stripped 8 bases from V and 4 bases from J, with 17 bases between. Germline-derived CDR1 and CDR2 are MNHEY and SVGEGT. The DNA of the CDR3 is TGTGCCAGCCTAGCTAGGGGCCGGTTCACTGAAGCTTTCTTT. It is translated as CASLARGRFTEAFF.

J is TRBJ2-1 and V is TRBV18; D call uncertain. CDR3 length: 13 residues. Trimming shortened V by 2 bases and J by 3 bases, and 5 bases separated the two germline ends. Per germline, CDR1 KGHSH and CDR2 LQKENI. CDR3: CASSPNDYNEQFF. CDR3 sequence (DNA): TGTGCCAGCTCACCAAACGACTACAATGAGCAGTTCTTC.